The present T cell receptor (beta chain) was sequenced within a study of blood T cell repertoires in COVID-19. This CDR3 spans 13 amino acids. Trimming shortened V by 8 bases and J by 0 bases, and 10 bases separated the two germline ends. Only in-frame clones appear in the TCRdb table, and some are missing; sequencing was by immunoSEQ multiplex PCR. Of 200,000 or so clones in the sample, more than 70% were seen once. This receptor was obtained from a person aged 70 to 85 with COVID-19, enrolled during active disease. The sample consisted of peripheral blood. The genes are TRBV12-3 or TRBV12-4 and TRBJ1-2, with D possibly TRBD1 on 5 matching bases. Here the CDR3 DNA reads TGTGCCAGCGCGGGGACTGCTAACTATGGCTACACCTTC. Protein: CASAGTANYGYTF.